Below, 21 T cell receptor beta chains from the same sample are listed, as sequenced in a study of control samples from healthy donors and cancer patients. The table came from immunoSEQ multiplex PCR; TCRdb's copy has only in-frame clones and leaves some out. This sample carries more than 140,000 clones, 90% to 95% of them seen once, and the ten largest clones take about an eighth. Sequencing was performed on blood. These receptors came from a man aged 35-49 years in good health.

The chain combines TRBV19 with TRBJ2-7; the match to TRBD2 covers 7 bases. V gave up 3 bases and J gave up 0 bases; unmatched junction bases: 5. Per germline, CDR1 LNHDA and CDR2 SQIVND (reference sequence). This CDR3 is built from 15 residues. Written as DNA, the CDR3 is TGTGCCAGTAGTATTAAACGGGAGGTCTCCTACGAGCAGTACTTC. This codes for CASSIKREVSYEQYF.

The V call is TRBV15, the J call TRBJ1-3, with no clear D. Between the trimmed V and J ends, which lost 5 bases and 0 bases, there was a span of 29 bases. In germline, CDR1 is LNHNV, CDR2 YYDKDF (reference sequence). This CDR3 spans 21 amino acids. Here the CDR3 DNA reads TGTGCCACCAGCTCCCATCCGCAAGTGGGCAGGCCTCTTTACTCTGGAAACACCATATATTTT. This codes for CATSSHPQVGRPLYSGNTIYF. The variable domain in full, completed from reference TRBV15 and TRBJ1-3, reads DAMVIQNPRYQVTQFGKPVTLSCSQTLNHNVMYWYQQKSSQAPKLLFHYYDKDFNNEADTPDNFQSRRPNTSFCFLDIRSPGLGDTAMYLCATSSHPQVGRPLYSGNTIYFGEGSWLTVV.

The chain recombines TRBV5-3 with TRBJ1-5; a weak D match, TRBD1 (6 bases). TRBV5-3 is an ORF; its function is uncertain. The CDR3 covers 14 residues. The V end was cut by 4 bases, the J end by 5 bases, with 13 bases between. CDR3 residues: CARSLNREDQPQHF. CDR3 in DNA: TGTGCCAGAAGCCTGAACAGGGAAGATCAGCCCCAGCATTTT.

The chain has TRBV5-5 and TRBJ1-4, with D maybe TRBD1 (6 bases). Germline lookup yields CDR1 SGHKS and CDR2 YYEKEE (reference sequence). V dropped 3 bases and J dropped 0 bases, with 12 bases sitting between them. The length of the CDR3 is 16 residues. The CDR3 sequence is CASSYGQLATNEKLFF. CDR3 DNA: TGTGCCAGCAGCTACGGACAGCTTGCAACTAATGAAAAACTGTTTTTT.

This clone has just one count. The gene calls are TRBV4-2 and TRBJ1-3; TRBD1 might be the D (5 bases). V was pared by 0 bases and J by 0 bases, with 9 bases between. The CDR3 has 16 amino acids. Germline V gene lookup returns CDR1 LGHNA and CDR2 YNFKEQ. Here the CDR3 DNA reads TGTGCCAGCAGCCAAGAGGAGGGGCCCTCTGGAAACACCATATATTTT. Translating it yields CASSQEEGPSGNTIYF.

The rearrangement joins TRBV7-3 to TRBJ1-1; D remains unclear. CDR1 and CDR2 (germline): SGHTA, FQGTGA. The CDR3 spans 18 residues. V gave up 0 bases and J gave up 14 bases, with 31 bases separating them. This chain's CDR3 is CASSLTFAGRAVDKRKFF. CDR3 coding DNA: TGTGCCAGCAGCTTAACCTTCGCGGGCCGGGCCGTGGATAAAAGAAAGTTCTTT.

The rearrangement links TRBV6-5 to TRBJ1-4, with D uncertain. Trimming took off 0 bases at V and 3 bases at J, with 5 bases between the two ends. The CDR3 extends over 14 amino acids. Germline V gives CDR1 MNHEY, CDR2 SVGAGI. This chain's CDR3 is CASSYSTANEKLFF. Written as DNA, the CDR3 is TGTGCCAGCAGTTACTCGACGGCTAATGAAAAACTGTTTTTT.

This chain uses TRBV5-4 with TRBJ1-2; D unclear. CDR3 length equals 17 residues. Germline V gives CDR1 SGHNT, CDR2 YYREEE (reference sequence). Trimming shortened V by 0 bases and J by 7 bases, and 22 bases separated the two germline ends. Here the CDR3 DNA reads TGTGCCAGCAGCTTGGAAGGGAGGGTCTACGGGTCTAGTGGCTACACCTTC. It codes for CASSLEGRVYGSSGYTF.

The V gene is TRBV20-1, the J gene TRBJ1-1; no reliable D call. In germline, CDR1 is DFQATT, CDR2 SNEGSKA (reference sequence). The CDR3 extends over 11 amino acids. The ends were cut back, 5 bases at V and 3 bases at J, with 7 bases in the middle. Here the CDR3 DNA reads TGCAGTGCTCGGGCCGACACTGAAGCTTTCTTT. This codes for CSARADTEAFF.

The J gene is TRBJ2-1, the V gene TRBV7-2; D remains ambiguous. The CDR3 has 12 amino acids. Trimming took off 3 bases at V and 10 bases at J, with 10 bases between the two ends. The germline CDR1 and CDR2 sequences are SGHTA and FQGNSA. The CDR3 loop reads CASSFRRWEQFF. CDR3 bases: TGTGCCAGCAGCTTCAGGAGATGGGAGCAGTTCTTC.

The V and J genes are TRBV18 and TRBJ2-1; the D call may be TRBD1 or TRBD2 (5 bases each). Trimming removed 6 bases at V and 2 bases at J, with 14 bases between. CDR1 and CDR2 from the germline V gene are KGHSH and LQKENI. This CDR3 has 15 residues. CDR3 in amino acids: CASSLTGDAYNEQFF. For the CDR3, the DNA is TGTGCCAGCTCCCTTACTGGGGACGCCTACAATGAGCAGTTCTTC.

V usage is TRBV27 and J usage is TRBJ2-1; 13 bases match TRBD2. J gave up 4 bases and V 5 bases, and 11 bases lay outside the gene matches. The germline V gene encodes CDR1 MNHEY and CDR2 SMNVEV (reference sequence). The CDR3 extends over 18 amino acids. Here the CDR3 reads CASSVEQLAGGAYNEQFF. In DNA, the CDR3 is TGTGCCAGCAGTGTCGAACAACTAGCGGGAGGGGCGTACAATGAGCAGTTCTTC.

This chain connects TRBV27 to TRBJ1-6; no firm D call. CDR1 MNHEY and CDR2 SMNVEV come from the germline V gene (reference sequence). V dropped 2 bases and J dropped 9 bases, with 8 bases sitting between them. The CDR3 totals 13 residues. The CDR3 protein is CASSLRGSSPLHF. The CDR3 DNA reads TGTGCCAGCAGTTTACGTGGTAGTTCACCCCTCCACTTT.

The chain is built from TRBV4-3 and TRBJ1-2; D is undetermined. Germline CDR1 is LGHNA and CDR2 is YSLEER. The CDR3 contains 14 residues. V shed 1 base and J shed 3 bases, with 9 bases lying between them. Here the CDR3 reads CASSQAGSYYGYTF. For the CDR3, the DNA is TGCGCCAGCAGCCAAGCGGGCAGTTACTATGGCTACACCTTC.

This clone was recorded once. The rearrangement links TRBV6-5 to TRBJ2-1, with TRBD2 matching over 10 bases. The CDR3 runs 15 residues. The junction had 8 bases not matched to a gene; V was cut back by 6 bases and J by 6 bases. Germline V gene data show CDR1 as MNHEY and CDR2 as SVGAGI. The CDR3 DNA is TGTGCCAGCAGCTCCGCACTAGCGGGATTCAATGAGCAGTTCTTC. It specifies CASSSALAGFNEQFF.

V usage is TRBV7-3 and J usage is TRBJ2-2; possible D gene TRBD2, 5 bases. CDR3 length: 16 amino acids. The germline gives CDR1 SGHTA, CDR2 FQGTGA. The ends were cut back, 2 bases at V and 1 base at J, with 11 bases in the middle. In DNA, the CDR3 is TGTGCCAGCAGCTTAGGAGTTAGCGTGAACACCGGGGAGCTGTTTTTT. This sequence encodes CASSLGVSVNTGELFF. Full variable domain (rest looked up from reference TRBV7-3 and TRBJ2-2): GAGVSQTPSNKVTEKGKYVELRCDPISGHTALYWYRQSLGQGPEFLIYFQGTGAADDSGLPNDRFFAVRPEGSVSTLKIQRTERGDSAVYLCASSLGVSVNTGELFFGEGSRLTVL.

The chain employs TRBV7-3 and TRBJ2-1, with D perhaps TRBD2 (5 bases). The V end was cut by 1 base, the J end by 2 bases, with 9 bases between. The V gene's germline CDR1 is SGHTA and CDR2 FQGTGA. CDR3 length: 15 residues. The CDR3 sequence: CASSLIGVAYNEQFF. DNA of the CDR3: TGTGCCAGCAGCTTAATCGGGGTAGCCTACAATGAGCAGTTCTTC.

The gene calls are TRBV5-4 and TRBJ2-5; a weak D match, TRBD2 (6 bases). Trimming stripped 7 bases from V and 5 bases from J, with 21 bases between. The CDR3 is 15 amino acids. Germline values: CDR1 SGHNT, CDR2 YYREEE (reference sequence). The CDR3 loop is CASRVKGLSVETQYF. CDR3 sequence (DNA): TGTGCCAGCCGCGTGAAGGGACTGTCAGTGGAGACCCAGTACTTC.

This rearrangement joins TRBV5-6 to TRBJ1-1; 7 bases agree with TRBD1. Germline CDR1 reads SGHDT; CDR2 reads YYEEEE. This CDR3 contains 14 residues. V gave up 7 bases and J gave up 1 base; unmatched junction bases: 7. The CDR3 DNA follows: TGTGCCAGCCTACAGGGGCGTAGGAACACTGAAGCTTTCTTT. This sequence encodes CASLQGRRNTEAFF.

The V and J genes are TRBV11-2 and TRBJ1-1, with D tentatively TRBD1 (5 bases). Germline lookup yields CDR1 SGHAT and CDR2 FQNNGV. The CDR3 is 15 residues long. V lost 8 bases, J lost 2 bases, and 18 bases lay in between. CDR3 nucleotides: TGTGCCAGCGGCATGGGACGGACCCGAAACACTGAAGCTTTCTTT. This translates into CASGMGRTRNTEAFF.

The rearrangement uses TRBV7-8 and TRBJ1-1; a weak D match, TRBD1 (5 bases). CDR1 is SGHVS, CDR2 FQNEAQ, per germline. V was cut by 6 bases and J by 0 bases, with 11 bases left in between. The CDR3 extends over 14 amino acids. In nucleotides, the CDR3 is TGTGCCAGCAGACCCGGGACGGTGAACACTGAAGCTTTCTTT. This encodes CASRPGTVNTEAFF.